This TCR beta chain came from a study of blood T cell repertoires in COVID-19. At the level of the study: The United States, Italy and Spain provided the acute and convalescent COVID-19 samples. In each case, the material was cDNA or gDNA derived from T cells, B-cell-depleted T cells, or PBMCs.

CDR1 and CDR2 from the germline V gene are SGDLS and YYNGEE. The CDR3 contains 15 residues. The V gene end was trimmed by 3 bases and the J gene end by 4 bases; junction bases not matched to a gene: 5. Per the authors' pipeline: Estimation of nucleated cell counts relied on the amplification of reference gene primers. Only in-frame clones appear in the TCRdb table, and some are missing; sequencing was by immunoSEQ multiplex PCR. That table supplies the V and J calls and clone size; D and trimming were determined from the DNA. The sample includes some 80,000 clones, about 83% of them seen just once. The TCR comes from a human donor in a cohort sampled during active COVID-19. This rearrangement joins TRBV9 to TRBJ1-3; 9 bases fit TRBD1. Material for sequencing was peripheral blood. CDR3 protein: CASSARTGAGNTIYF. CDR3 DNA sequence: TGTGCCAGCAGCGCTCGGACAGGGGCCGGAAACACCATATATTTT.